The rows below give T cell receptor beta chains drawn from one sample of a study of regulatory T cells in long-lasting Graves disease. TCRdb reanalysed the multiplex PCR reads using MiXCR and keeps one entry per CDR3 protein. This table holds about 470,000 distinct CDR3 sequences, around 21% found once. The sample here was peripheral blood mononuclear cells (PBMCs), taken when the disease was refractory, from a patient treated with antithyroid drugs. Receptors were obtained from a female donor with Graves disease. The CDR3 runs from the conserved cysteine through the conserved F or W. The D gene is left open where the match is weak. Clone size is given for some rows only: seen once, a few or many times, or a class if the clone is expanded.

CDR3nt: TGCAGTGCCCCACAGCAAACCTACGAGCAGTACTTC
CDR3aa: CSAPQQTYEQYF
d_gene: NA
abundance: NA
v_gene: TRBV20-1
j_gene: TRBJ2-7

CDR3nt: TGTGCCAGCGAGTTTCTAGCGGGATTCGGCGGGGAGCTGTTTTTT
CDR3aa: CASEFLAGFGGELFF
d_gene: TRBD2
abundance: NA
v_gene: TRBV7-9
j_gene: TRBJ2-2

CDR3nt: TGTGCCAACAGCCCCGCCGGGACAGTAAATTCACCCCTCCACTTT
CDR3aa: CANSPAGTVNSPLHF
d_gene: TRBD1
abundance: NA
v_gene: TRBV3-1
j_gene: TRBJ1-6

CDR3nt: TGCGCCAGCAGCTGGCTTTGGAGGGGAGACTATGGCTACACCTTC
CDR3aa: CASSWLWRGDYGYTF
d_gene: NA
abundance: many
v_gene: TRBV5-1
j_gene: TRBJ1-2

CDR3nt: TGTGCCAGCAGTTACGTGGCAGGGTCGTCCTACGAGCAGTACTTC
CDR3aa: CASSYVAGSSYEQYF
d_gene: NA
abundance: few
v_gene: TRBV6-5
j_gene: TRBJ2-7

CDR3nt: TGTGCCAGTACTATTTCCGGGACAGTTTACACCGGGGAGCTGTTTTTT
CDR3aa: CASTISGTVYTGELFF
d_gene: TRBD1
abundance: few
v_gene: TRBV19
j_gene: TRBJ2-2

CDR3nt: TGTGCCATCAGTGAATGGGGGGCAAAAATGAACACTGAAGCTTTCTTT
CDR3aa: CAISEWGAKMNTEAFF
d_gene: NA
abundance: NA
v_gene: TRBV10-3
j_gene: TRBJ1-1

CDR3nt: TGTGCCAGCGGGGAAGACGCGGACAATGAGCAGTTCTTC
CDR3aa: CASGEDADNEQFF
d_gene: NA
abundance: NA
v_gene: TRBV25-1
j_gene: TRBJ2-1

CDR3nt: TGTGCCAGCAGCTTAGCAGAATTGGGTAATCAGCCCCAGCATTTT
CDR3aa: CASSLAELGNQPQHF
d_gene: NA
abundance: NA
v_gene: TRBV13
j_gene: TRBJ1-5

CDR3nt: TGTGCCAGCAGACGCAACTACGAGCAGTACTTC
CDR3aa: CASRRNYEQYF
d_gene: NA
abundance: few
v_gene: TRBV27
j_gene: TRBJ2-7

CDR3nt: TGTGCCAGCAGTTTTTCAGGGGCTTCCACTGAAGCTTTCTTT
CDR3aa: CASSFSGASTEAFF
d_gene: NA
abundance: many
v_gene: TRBV27
j_gene: TRBJ1-1

CDR3nt: TGCGCCAGCAGCTTGAGGCTAGCGGGACAACTGAACACCGGGGAGCTGTTTTTT
CDR3aa: CASSLRLAGQLNTGELFF
d_gene: TRBD2
abundance: NA
v_gene: TRBV5-1
j_gene: TRBJ2-2

CDR3nt: TGTGCCAGCAGCTTGGGGCAGATCAACGAGCAGTTCTTC
CDR3aa: CASSLGQINEQFF
d_gene: NA
abundance: few
v_gene: TRBV7-9
j_gene: TRBJ2-1

CDR3nt: TGTGCCAGCAGTATAGCGGGGAATGAAGAAGCTTTCTTT
CDR3aa: CASSIAGNEEAFF
d_gene: NA
abundance: many
v_gene: TRBV2
j_gene: TRBJ1-1

CDR3nt: TGTGCCAGCAGCCGGCCTGGGGCAGGGGCGAATGAAAAACTGTTTTTT
CDR3aa: CASSRPGAGANEKLFF
d_gene: NA
abundance: many
v_gene: TRBV28
j_gene: TRBJ1-4

CDR3nt: TGTGCCAGCAGTTACGGGTTAGCGAGCACAGATACGCAGTATTTT
CDR3aa: CASSYGLASTDTQYF
d_gene: NA
abundance: NA
v_gene: TRBV6-2/TRBV6-3
j_gene: TRBJ2-3

CDR3nt: TGTGCCAGCAGTTACTCGGAAATAGCGGGAGGAATCTACGAGCAGTACTTC
CDR3aa: CASSYSEIAGGIYEQYF
d_gene: TRBD2
abundance: many
v_gene: TRBV6-5
j_gene: TRBJ2-7

CDR3nt: TGTGCCAGCAGTTATAGCGGGGCGCCCTCCTACGAGCAGTACTTC
CDR3aa: CASSYSGAPSYEQYF
d_gene: TRBD2
abundance: many
v_gene: TRBV27
j_gene: TRBJ2-7

CDR3nt: TGTGCCATCAGTGTCGACCCCGGGACAGGGCGACCTGGCTACACCTTC
CDR3aa: CAISVDPGTGRPGYTF
d_gene: TRBD1
abundance: many
v_gene: TRBV10-3
j_gene: TRBJ1-2

CDR3nt: TGTGCCAGCAGCTCGACCGGGACCGAGCAGTATTTT
CDR3aa: CASSSTGTEQYF
d_gene: NA
abundance: NA
v_gene: TRBV7-2
j_gene: TRBJ2-3

CDR3nt: TGTGCCAGCAGCTTGGAGGCGGACGGGCCCCAGCATTTT
CDR3aa: CASSLEADGPQHF
d_gene: NA
abundance: once
v_gene: TRBV5-4
j_gene: TRBJ1-5

CDR3nt: TGTGCCAGGGAGGAGACCCAGTACTTC
CDR3aa: CAREETQYF
d_gene: NA
abundance: few
v_gene: TRBV6-4
j_gene: TRBJ2-5

CDR3nt: TGCAGTGGCGGGGATTTCAATCAGCCCCAGCATTTT
CDR3aa: CSGGDFNQPQHF
d_gene: NA
abundance: few
v_gene: TRBV20-1
j_gene: TRBJ1-5

CDR3nt: TGTGCCAGCAGCCAAGTCCCTGATTTCTCCTACGAGCAGTACTTC
CDR3aa: CASSQVPDFSYEQYF
d_gene: NA
abundance: few
v_gene: TRBV3-1
j_gene: TRBJ2-7

CDR3nt: TGTGCCTGGACCGGGGCCTGGGATTCACCCCTCCACTTT
CDR3aa: CAWTGAWDSPLHF
d_gene: NA
abundance: NA
v_gene: TRBV30
j_gene: TRBJ1-6

CDR3nt: TGCGCCAGCAGCAGACAGGGTTTCGGCACCGGGGAGCTGTTTTTT
CDR3aa: CASSRQGFGTGELFF
d_gene: TRBD1
abundance: NA
v_gene: TRBV10-2
j_gene: TRBJ2-2

CDR3nt: TGTGCCAGCAGTAGGTTGGGGGACTACGAGCAGTACTTC
CDR3aa: CASSRLGDYEQYF
d_gene: NA
abundance: many
v_gene: TRBV28
j_gene: TRBJ2-7

CDR3nt: TGTGCCAGCAGTTTATCGACAGGGGTTCATCAGCCCCAGCATTTT
CDR3aa: CASSLSTGVHQPQHF
d_gene: TRBD1
abundance: NA
v_gene: TRBV27
j_gene: TRBJ1-5

CDR3nt: TGTGCCTGGAGGGACGGACAGAACTATGGCTACACCTTC
CDR3aa: CAWRDGQNYGYTF
d_gene: NA
abundance: few
v_gene: TRBV30
j_gene: TRBJ1-2

CDR3nt: TGCAGTGCTGTGTATTGGAGTATCTACAATGAGCAGTTCTTC
CDR3aa: CSAVYWSIYNEQFF
d_gene: NA
abundance: NA
v_gene: TRBV20-1
j_gene: TRBJ2-1

CDR3nt: TGTGCCAGCAGTCACAGGAACCTCTATGGCTACACCTTC
CDR3aa: CASSHRNLYGYTF
d_gene: NA
abundance: many
v_gene: TRBV6-1
j_gene: TRBJ1-2

CDR3nt: TGTGCCAGCAGTTGGGCGGGGGGTTCACCCCTCCACTTT
CDR3aa: CASSWAGGSPLHF
d_gene: NA
abundance: NA
v_gene: TRBV25-1
j_gene: TRBJ1-6

CDR3nt: TGCAGTGTCAAACCCCTCCTTAATTCACCCCTCCACTTT
CDR3aa: CSVKPLLNSPLHF
d_gene: NA
abundance: few
v_gene: TRBV20-1
j_gene: TRBJ1-6

CDR3nt: TGTGCCAGCAGCCCAGAGGACTCAACCGGGGAGTACTTC
CDR3aa: CASSPEDSTGEYF
d_gene: NA
abundance: many
v_gene: TRBV7-8
j_gene: TRBJ2-4

CDR3nt: TGCAGTGCTAGAACCTCGATTCCTAGCTCCTACGAGCAGTACTTC
CDR3aa: CSARTSIPSSYEQYF
d_gene: NA
abundance: few
v_gene: TRBV20-1
j_gene: TRBJ2-7

CDR3nt: TGCGCCAGCAGCGCGACTTTGGACAGGGCGGGCGAGCAGTACTTC
CDR3aa: CASSATLDRAGEQYF
d_gene: TRBD1
abundance: few
v_gene: TRBV5-1
j_gene: TRBJ2-7

CDR3nt: TGTGCCAGCAGCTTACCCTTTAAGGGGTACACTGAAGCTTTCTTT
CDR3aa: CASSLPFKGYTEAFF
d_gene: NA
abundance: many
v_gene: TRBV11-2
j_gene: TRBJ1-1

CDR3nt: TGTGCCAGCAGTCTTACAGGGGCTCGTAGTGAAAAACTGTTTTTT
CDR3aa: CASSLTGARSEKLFF
d_gene: TRBD1
abundance: many
v_gene: TRBV27
j_gene: TRBJ1-4

CDR3nt: TGTGCCATCAAATTTGACAAGGGGCAGGATGGCTACACCTTC
CDR3aa: CAIKFDKGQDGYTF
d_gene: NA
abundance: NA
v_gene: TRBV10-3
j_gene: TRBJ1-2

CDR3nt: TGTGCCAGCAGCTTGAGGGGGAGTTCTGAACACACCATATATTTT
CDR3aa: CASSLRGSSEHTIYF
d_gene: NA
abundance: NA
v_gene: TRBV7-9
j_gene: TRBJ1-3

CDR3nt: TGTGCCGTAGGTAGCGGGACTGCCTACGAGCAGTACTTC
CDR3aa: CAVGSGTAYEQYF
d_gene: TRBD2
abundance: many
v_gene: TRBV10-3
j_gene: TRBJ2-7

CDR3nt: TGTGCCGAGGTAAGGGGAGGACGAATTACGAACCTTGAGCCCTCTGGGGCCAACGTCCTGACTTTC
CDR3aa: CAEVRGGRITNLEPSGANVLTF
d_gene: NA
abundance: NA
v_gene: TRBV27
j_gene: TRBJ2-6

CDR3nt: TGTGCCAGCAGTTACCCAGGACAGGGAAACTATGGCTACACCTTC
CDR3aa: CASSYPGQGNYGYTF
d_gene: TRBD1
abundance: many
v_gene: TRBV6-2/TRBV6-3
j_gene: TRBJ1-2

CDR3nt: TGTGCCAGCAGCTTAAAGGGCGGGACCGGCGCAGATACGCAGTATTTT
CDR3aa: CASSLKGGTGADTQYF
d_gene: NA
abundance: NA
v_gene: TRBV7-3
j_gene: TRBJ2-3

CDR3nt: TGCAGTGCTAGAGACTGGATACAAGAGACCCAGTACTTC
CDR3aa: CSARDWIQETQYF
d_gene: NA
abundance: NA
v_gene: TRBV20-1
j_gene: TRBJ2-5

CDR3nt: TGTGCCAGCAGCACCGTTGAAGGCAGCGGGGAAGAGACCCAGTACTTC
CDR3aa: CASSTVEGSGEETQYF
d_gene: TRBD2
abundance: many
v_gene: TRBV6-1
j_gene: TRBJ2-5

CDR3nt: TGTGCCAGCTCACCGTTCACAGGGGAGGAGACCCAGTACTTC
CDR3aa: CASSPFTGEETQYF
d_gene: TRBD1
abundance: NA
v_gene: TRBV18
j_gene: TRBJ2-5

CDR3nt: TGTGCCAGCTCACCAAAGACTAGCGGGATACCTGAGCAGTACTTC
CDR3aa: CASSPKTSGIPEQYF
d_gene: TRBD2
abundance: NA
v_gene: TRBV18
j_gene: TRBJ2-7

CDR3nt: TGCAGTGCTAGATCGGACAGGGGTACCTACGAGCAGTACTTC
CDR3aa: CSARSDRGTYEQYF
d_gene: TRBD1
abundance: many
v_gene: TRBV20-1
j_gene: TRBJ2-7

CDR3nt: TGCGCCAGCAGCCCCGGGACATTTGATAGCAATCAGCCCCAGCATTTT
CDR3aa: CASSPGTFDSNQPQHF
d_gene: NA
abundance: many
v_gene: TRBV5-1
j_gene: TRBJ1-5

CDR3nt: TGTGCCAGCAGGGGGGGCCCCAATCAGCCCCAGCATTTT
CDR3aa: CASRGGPNQPQHF
d_gene: NA
abundance: NA
v_gene: TRBV2
j_gene: TRBJ1-5